These 13 T cell receptor beta chains originate from one sample sequenced in a study of cytomegalovirus exposure and HLA in healthy donors. The PCR had 60 Vbeta and 13 Jbeta primers. Sequencing used immunoSEQ multiplex PCR; TCRdb keeps in-frame clones, though not all of them. The sample contains about 99,000 clones, about 80% of which appear only once. Sequenced input: PBMCs. Every receptor here comes from a man between 35 and 55 years old in good health and CMV-seronegative.

The rearrangement joins TRBV28 to TRBJ1-3, with D possibly TRBD1 on 5 matching bases. Germline assignment: CDR1 MDHEN and CDR2 SYDVKM. The V gene lost 7 bases and the J gene lost 0 bases, with 13 bases spanning the gap. The CDR3 contains 15 residues. The CDR3 region is CASTPQDSSGNTIYF. The CDR3 coding sequence is TGTGCCAGCACTCCACAGGATAGCTCTGGAAACACCATATATTTT. Based on the CDR3 plus reference TRBV28 and TRBJ1-3, the full variable domain is DVKVTQSSRYLVKRTGEKVFLECVQDMDHENMFWYRQDPGLGLRLIYFSYDVKMKEKGDIPEGYSVSREKKERFSLILESASTNQTSMYLCASTPQDSSGNTIYFGEGSWLTVV.

The table lists this clone with a few counts. The chain employs TRBV10-3 and TRBJ1-5; no clear D. The CDR3 length is 13 residues. V was cut by 4 bases and J by 11 bases, with 15 bases left in between. The germline V gene encodes CDR1 ENHRY and CDR2 SYGVKD. The CDR3 nucleotides read TGTGCCATCAGTGGGACGGGAAGACAAGCCCAGCATTTT. Translation gives CAISGTGRQAQHF.

The genes are TRBV7-9 and TRBJ2-3; 11 bases fit TRBD1. This CDR3 has 14 residues. Germline V lookup: CDR1 SEHNR, CDR2 FQNEAQ (reference sequence). V was pared by 5 bases and J by 5 bases, with 3 bases of the junction left unmatched. The CDR3 reads CASSAGQGGDTQYF. CDR3 coding DNA: TGTGCCAGCAGCGCGGGACAGGGGGGAGATACGCAGTATTTT.

The CDR3 region has the DNA TGTGCCAGCAGTGGCACACGGGGTAAAACCGGGGAGCTGTTTTTT. Translating it yields CASSGTRGKTGELFF. The chain employs TRBV28 and TRBJ2-2; possibly TRBD2 for D (5 bases). The germline V gene encodes CDR1 MDHEN and CDR2 SYDVKM. V was shortened by 5 bases and J by 5 bases, with 15 bases between the two germline ends. CDR3 length: 15 amino acids.

This chain links TRBV11-2 with TRBJ1-2; no reliable D call. The CDR3 totals 14 residues. The germline CDR1 and CDR2 sequences are SGHAT and FQNNGV. V gave up 1 base and J gave up 1 base, with 7 bases separating them. CDR3 coding DNA: TGTGCCAGCAGCTTAGGAGGAAATAACTATGGCTACACCTTC. It translates to CASSLGGNNYGYTF.

This clone has a single count. The gene calls are TRBV6-1 and TRBJ2-3; D gene uncertain. V was clipped by 7 bases and J by 2 bases, with 10 bases between them. This CDR3 region has 13 residues. Germline-derived CDR1 and CDR2 are MNHNS and SASEGT. CDR3 sequence: CASNPTYTDTQYF. In DNA, the CDR3 is TGTGCCAGCAATCCAACATACACAGATACGCAGTATTTT.

J is TRBJ2-7 and V is TRBV28; a possible D gene is TRBD1 (7 bases). Trimming took 5 bases from V and 0 from J, leaving 17 bases between them. CDR1 MDHEN and CDR2 SYDVKM come from the germline V gene. The CDR3 extends over 16 amino acids. This CDR3 is CASSPPRQGGSYEQYF. The CDR3 nucleotides are TGTGCCAGCAGTCCTCCCCGACAGGGAGGCTCCTACGAGCAGTACTTC. Looking up the rest from reference TRBV28 and TRBJ2-7 gives the full variable domain: DVKVTQSSRYLVKRTGEKVFLECVQDMDHENMFWYRQDPGLGLRLIYFSYDVKMKEKGDIPEGYSVSREKKERFSLILESASTNQTSMYLCASSPPRQGGSYEQYFGPGTRLTVT.

This clone was detected only once. This chain connects TRBV5-1 to TRBJ2-2, with D possibly matching TRBD2 (5 bases). Per the germline V gene, CDR1 is SGHRS and CDR2 is YFSETQ. Trimming shortened V by 7 bases and J by 6 bases, and 13 bases separated the two germline ends. The CDR3 is 13 residues long. The CDR3 bases are TGCGCCAGCCACGAGGGCCGGGCCGGGGAGCTGTTTTTT. Translation gives CASHEGRAGELFF.

The rearrangement links TRBV18 to TRBJ1-1; no clear D gene. Germline CDR1 reads KGHSH; CDR2 reads LQKENI. The CDR3 contains 14 residues. Trimming left V 6 bases short and J 1 base short, with 12 bases between. The CDR3 sequence is CASSYSRSNTEAFF. CDR3 nucleotides: TGTGCCAGCTCCTATTCCCGGTCGAACACTGAAGCTTTCTTT. Based on the CDR3 plus reference TRBV18 and TRBJ1-1, the full variable domain is NAGVMQNPRHLVRRRGQEARLRCSPMKGHSHVYWYRQLPEEGLKFMVYLQKENIIDESGMPKERFSAEFPKEGPSILRIQQVVRGDSAAYFCASSYSRSNTEAFFGQGTRLTVV.

This chain links TRBV28 with TRBJ2-1, with 7 bases matching TRBD2. After removal of 6 bases from V and 3 bases from J, the junction contained 8 bases not matched to a gene. CDR1 and CDR2 from the germline V gene are MDHEN and SYDVKM. The CDR3 loop spans 15 amino acids. CDR3 amino acids: CASSRLAVGYNEQFF. The CDR3 bases are TGTGCCAGCAGCCGGCTAGCGGTGGGCTACAATGAGCAGTTCTTC.

The gene calls are TRBV14 and TRBJ1-6; D is perhaps TRBD1 (5 bases). The CDR3 contains 15 residues. Germline CDR1 SGHDN, CDR2 FVKESK. V was cut by 0 bases and J by 7 bases, with 10 bases left in between. For the CDR3, the DNA is TGTGCCAGCAGCCAAGACTTGTGGGGCAATTCACCCCTCCACTTT. Translating gives CASSQDLWGNSPLHF.

This chain connects TRBV4-2 to TRBJ1-1; 9 nucleotides match TRBD1. Trimming at V came to 3 bases and at J to 0 bases, leaving 5 bases not matched to a gene. The V gene's germline CDR1 is LGHNA and CDR2 YNFKEQ. There are 16 residues in the CDR3. The CDR3 sequence: CASSQGQGLMNTEAFF. CDR3 in DNA: TGTGCCAGCAGCCAGGGACAGGGTCTCATGAACACTGAAGCTTTCTTT.

V and J are TRBV5-1 and TRBJ2-1; D is possibly TRBD1 (6 bases). The V end was cut by 7 bases, the J end by 5 bases, with 19 bases between. Germline values: CDR1 SGHRS, CDR2 YFSETQ. The CDR3 has 15 residues. The CDR3 reads CASAFGGRSNNEQFF. The CDR3 DNA reads as TGCGCCAGCGCATTTGGGGGCAGGTCCAACAATGAGCAGTTCTTC. Full variable domain (remainder filled in from reference TRBV5-1 and TRBJ2-1): KAGVTQTPRYLIKTRGQQVTLSCSPISGHRSVSWYQQTPGQGLQFLFEYFSETQRNKGNFPGRFSGRQFSNSRSEMNVSTLELGDSALYLCASAFGGRSNNEQFFGPGTRLTVL.